The 7 T cell receptor beta chains given below trace back to one sample, sequenced in a study of PD-1 blockade in classical Hodgkin lymphoma (TCRdb year 2020). In light of the paper, this sample's time point label describes: cycle 2 day 1 (C2D1) of nivolumab. Relapse after autologous stem cell transplantation had occurred in all trial patients, and cohorts A, B and C were distinguished by prior brentuximab vedotin exposure. The library was built by means of the immunoSEQ multiplex PCR assay. TCRdb mirrors the immuneACCESS table, restricted to in-frame sequences. Some clones are absent from its copies; in checked studies, under half trace to an unresolved V gene, and the reason for the others is unknown. This sample comprises approximately 51,000 clones, approximately 73% of them detected only once. The leading ten clones occupy about 16% of the sample. Sequences were derived from peripheral blood mononuclear cells (PBMCs), sampled before the second cycle of nivolumab. The receptors stem from a human donor with classical Hodgkin lymphoma.

The chain has TRBV11-3 and TRBJ2-7, with D perhaps matching TRBD2 (6 bases). V was pared by 5 bases and J by 4 bases, with 12 bases between. This CDR3 spans 13 amino acids. CDR1 is SGHNT, CDR2 YENEEA, per germline. CDR3 bases: TGTGCCAGCAGCCGCGGAGGGTTATACGAGCAGTACTTC. Translated, it gives CASSRGGLYEQYF.

The chain joins TRBV4-1 to TRBJ1-5, with D perhaps matching TRBD1 (5 bases). V was shortened by 0 bases and J by 4 bases, with 10 bases between the two germline ends. The V gene's germline CDR1 is MGHRA and CDR2 YSYEKL. This CDR3 is built from 15 residues. The CDR3 spells CASSQDIRGNQPQHF. The CDR3 region has the DNA TGCGCCAGCAGCCAAGATATAAGGGGAAATCAGCCCCAGCATTTT.

The chain employs TRBV7-3 and TRBJ1-3; no definite D call. Trimming took off 6 bases at V and 1 base at J, with 10 bases between the two ends. This CDR3 is built from 14 residues. Germline CDR1 is SGHTA and CDR2 is FQGTGA. The CDR3 here is CASSSGISGNTIYF. DNA of the CDR3: TGTGCCAGCAGTTCCGGGATATCTGGAAACACCATATATTTT.

The CDR3 reads CASSWAADTNKNIQYF. CDR3 bases: TGTGCCAGCAGCTGGGCGGCAGACACTAACAAAAACATTCAGTACTTC. J is TRBJ2-4 and V is TRBV5-6; D remains ambiguous. Germline V gives CDR1 SGHDT, CDR2 YYEEEE. The CDR3 is 16 amino acids. Trimming left V 3 bases short and J 3 bases short, with 16 bases between.

The rearrangement joins TRBV27 to TRBJ2-1; TRBD2 agrees at 11 bases. The CDR3 length is 17 residues. V shed 3 bases, J shed 9 bases, and the junction held 13 bases outside the gene matches. The germline V gene has CDR1 MNHEY and CDR2 SMNVEV (reference sequence). The CDR3 sequence is CASSLSYTSGSPSEQFF. The CDR3 nucleotides read TGTGCCAGCAGTTTGTCATACACTAGCGGGAGCCCCAGTGAGCAGTTCTTC.

Here the CDR3 DNA reads TGTGCCAGCAGTTCACGCGGGAGTGGTACCGGGGAGCTGTTTTTT. Amino acid sequence: CASSSRGSGTGELFF. The chain uses TRBV27 and TRBJ2-2; 7 nucleotides align to TRBD2. Losses at the gene ends were 4 bases for V and 5 bases for J; bases not matched to a gene: 7. CDR1 and CDR2 (germline): MNHEY, SMNVEV (reference sequence). This CDR3 has 15 residues.

V usage is TRBV15 and J usage is TRBJ1-1, with 10 bases lining up with TRBD1. The CDR3 extends over 16 amino acids. Germline-derived CDR1 and CDR2 are LNHNV and YYDKDF (reference sequence). V lost 5 bases, J lost 3 bases, and 9 bases stayed unmatched. CDR3 nucleotide sequence: TGTGCCACCAGCCCCTCGGGGGACAGGGGTTACACTGAAGCTTTCTTT. It yields the protein CATSPSGDRGYTEAFF.